The 20 T cell receptor beta chains presented below share a single source sample, sequenced in a study of T cell changes during pregnancy in multiple sclerosis. The data were produced by immunoSEQ multiplex PCR, yet TCRdb's version contains in-frame clones alone and is incomplete. The table shows some 58,000 clones, with 90% to 97% occurring only once. The source material was CD8+ T cells from peripheral blood mononuclear cells, sampled after pregnancy. These receptors all stem from a female donor with multiple sclerosis, enrolled in a pregnancy study.

This chain joins TRBV27 and TRBJ1-2, with D possibly TRBD1 on 6 matching bases. Germline values: CDR1 MNHEY, CDR2 SMNVEV (reference sequence). CDR3 size: 14 residues. Between the trimmed V and J ends, which lost 2 bases and 8 bases, there was a span of 15 bases. This CDR3 is CASSLTRGPWGYTF. CDR3 coding DNA: TGTGCCAGCAGTTTAACCAGGGGCCCTTGGGGCTACACCTTC.

V and J are TRBV15 and TRBJ2-7; TRBD1 matches 7 bases. This CDR3 region has 16 residues. J gave up 4 bases and V 4 bases, and 13 bases lay outside the gene matches. Looked up from germline, CDR1 is LNHNV and CDR2 is YYDKDF (reference sequence). CDR3 residues: CATSIAPGQTTYEQYF. CDR3 DNA sequence: TGTGCCACCAGCATCGCTCCGGGACAGACGACATACGAGCAGTACTTC.

This chain uses TRBV9 with TRBJ2-3, with 8 bases identical to TRBD1. Germline CDR1 and CDR2: SGDLS and YYNGEE. Trimming took 3 bases from V and 6 from J; bases not matched to a gene: 15. There are 17 residues in the CDR3. The CDR3 loop is CASSGEVRGRFWDTQYF. For the CDR3, the DNA is TGTGCCAGCAGCGGGGAGGTCAGGGGGCGTTTTTGGGATACGCAGTATTTT. Full variable domain (rest looked up from reference TRBV9 and TRBJ2-3): DSGVTQTPKHLITATGQRVTLRCSPRSGDLSVYWYQQSLDQGLQFLIQYYNGEERAKGNILERFSAQQFPDLHSELNLSSLELGDSALYFCASSGEVRGRFWDTQYFGPGTRLTVL.

The CDR3 spells CASSDIHDRVFNEQFF. CDR3 DNA: TGTGCCAGCAGTGATATCCACGACAGGGTATTCAATGAGCAGTTCTTC. The genes are TRBV7-2 and TRBJ2-1; 7 bases line up with TRBD1. The CDR3 contains 16 residues. The V segment lost 6 bases and the J segment 6 bases; nucleotides outside the gene matches: 14. From germline, CDR1 is SGHTA and CDR2 FQGNSA.

A word on this clone: This CDR3 is also generated by other DNA sequences in the sample. This chain uses TRBV19 with TRBJ2-1; 11 positions match TRBD2. V was pared by 3 bases and J by 3 bases, with 1 base of the junction left unmatched. The CDR3 length is 15 residues. Germline assignment: CDR1 LNHDA and CDR2 SQIVND (reference sequence). CDR3 protein: CASSIGTSGYNEQFF. CDR3 nucleotide sequence: TGTGCCAGTAGTATCGGGACTAGCGGCTACAATGAGCAGTTCTTC.

This chain links TRBV19 with TRBJ2-1; tentatively, D is TRBD1 (7 bases). Germline CDR1 is LNHDA and CDR2 is SQIVND (reference sequence). The CDR3 sequence is 15 residues long. Trimming stripped 10 bases from V and 2 bases from J, with 18 bases between. The CDR3 region is CATRLEGQPYNEQFF. The DNA of the CDR3 is TGTGCCACCAGGCTGGAGGGACAGCCCTACAATGAGCAGTTCTTC.

This chain uses TRBV6-6 with TRBJ2-1; the D gene is possibly TRBD2 (5 bases). The CDR3 runs 12 residues. V was cut by 8 bases and J by 0 bases, with 5 bases left in between. CDR1 and CDR2 (germline): MNHNY, SVGAGI (reference sequence). The CDR3 nucleotides are TGTGCCAGCGGGAGCTCCTACAATGAGCAGTTCTTC. Amino acids: CASGSSYNEQFF.

This chain uses TRBV6-5 with TRBJ1-1; the D is unclear. V was shortened by 6 bases and J by 7 bases, with 9 bases between the two germline ends. The CDR3 runs 11 residues. Germline CDR1 reads MNHEY; CDR2 reads SVGAGI. The CDR3 protein is CASRVFGEAFF. CDR3 sequence (DNA): TGTGCCAGCAGGGTGTTCGGTGAAGCTTTCTTT.

This rearrangement joins TRBV13 to TRBJ1-1; D not resolved. The CDR3 has 14 amino acids. Germline V gene data show CDR1 as PRHDT and CDR2 as FYEKMQ (reference sequence). V was cut by 4 bases and J by 5 bases, with 14 bases left in between. CDR3 region: CASSSRAQTTEAFF. In nucleotides, the CDR3 is TGTGCCAGCAGCTCCAGAGCGCAAACAACTGAAGCTTTCTTT. Together with reference TRBV13 and TRBJ1-1, the CDR3 gives the full variable domain: AAGVIQSPRHLIKEKRETATLKCYPIPRHDTVYWYQQGPGQDPQFLISFYEKMQSDKGSIPDRFSAQQFSDYHSELNMSSLELGDSALYFCASSSRAQTTEAFFGQGTRLTVV.

This clone was seen just once. V is TRBV19 and J is TRBJ2-1; TRBD2 is a possible D gene (7 bases). The germline V and J ends were trimmed by 11 bases and 7 bases, with 21 bases remaining between them. The germline V gene encodes CDR1 LNHDA and CDR2 SQIVND (reference sequence). The CDR3 length is 14 residues. CDR3 loop: CAARGGGKGNEQFF. DNA of the CDR3: TGTGCCGCAAGGGGGGGTGGAAAAGGGAATGAGCAGTTCTTC.

The V gene is TRBV28, the J gene TRBJ1-5; D gene unclear. Deletions cut 7 bases from V and 5 bases from J, with 18 bases between. CDR3 length equals 15 residues. In germline, CDR1 is MDHEN, CDR2 SYDVKM. The CDR3 sequence: CASTFGPRSHQPQHF. In DNA, the CDR3 is TGTGCCAGCACCTTTGGTCCCAGGTCCCATCAGCCCCAGCATTTT. Based on the CDR3 plus reference TRBV28 and TRBJ1-5, the full variable domain is DVKVTQSSRYLVKRTGEKVFLECVQDMDHENMFWYRQDPGLGLRLIYFSYDVKMKEKGDIPEGYSVSREKKERFSLILESASTNQTSMYLCASTFGPRSHQPQHFGDGTRLSIL.

This clone was detected once. The gene calls are TRBV9 and TRBJ2-1; 14 nucleotides match TRBD2. Trimming took 3 bases from V and 9 from J; bases not matched to a gene: 8. The CDR3 has 16 amino acids. CDR1 and CDR2 (germline): SGDLS, YYNGEE. DNA for the CDR3: TGTGCCAGCAGCGCTAGACTAGCGGGAGGGGGGGGTGAGCAGTTCTTC. It translates to CASSARLAGGGGEQFF.

This clone was seen just once. The rearrangement joins TRBV4-1 to TRBJ2-5; 8 bases line up with TRBD1. Per germline, CDR1 MGHRA and CDR2 YSYEKL. This CDR3 is built from 15 residues. With V trimmed by 1 base and J by 10 bases, 11 bases remained unmatched. CDR3: CASSQVRDRTEGQYF. DNA for the CDR3: TGCGCCAGCAGCCAAGTACGGGACAGGACAGAAGGCCAGTACTTC.

The V call is TRBV28, the J call TRBJ2-1, with D hard to call. The germline V gene encodes CDR1 MDHEN and CDR2 SYDVKM. V lost 3 bases, J lost 9 bases, and 12 bases lay in between. The CDR3 length is 13 residues. The DNA of the CDR3 is TGTGCCAGCAGTTTTCAGGCCAGTGGTGAGCAGTTCTTC. Amino acids: CASSFQASGEQFF.

This clone turned up a few times. V and J are TRBV4-1 and TRBJ1-2; 8 bases align to TRBD1. Germline CDR1 is MGHRA and CDR2 is YSYEKL. This CDR3 comprises 17 residues. With V trimmed by 0 bases and J by 6 bases, 12 bases remained unmatched. CDR3 in DNA: TGCGCCAGCAGCCAAGATGATTTAGCAGGGGGCTGGAATGGCTACACCTTC. It is translated as CASSQDDLAGGWNGYTF.

This chain connects TRBV27 to TRBJ2-7; 7 bases agree with TRBD1. The ends lost 7 bases at V and 3 bases at J; junction bases unmatched: 9. The CDR3 length is 14 residues. Germline V CDR1 and CDR2: MNHEY, SMNVEV (reference sequence). The CDR3 protein is CASKTVDRVYEQYF. The CDR3 bases are TGTGCCAGCAAAACTGTTGACAGGGTCTACGAGCAGTACTTC.

The chain uses TRBV6-4 and TRBJ2-1; 10 positions agree with TRBD2. The CDR3 loop spans 16 amino acids. From germline, CDR1 is MRHNA and CDR2 SNTAGT. After removal of 6 bases from V and 1 base from J, the junction contained 6 bases not matched to a gene. In DNA, the CDR3 is TGTGCCAGCAGCCTGGGACTAGCGATTTCCTACAATGAGCAGTTCTTC. Protein sequence: CASSLGLAISYNEQFF.

This clone was found many times. The chain joins TRBV19 to TRBJ2-5; 11 positions match TRBD1. Germline CDR1 and CDR2: LNHDA and SQIVND (reference sequence). The ends lost 5 bases at V and 3 bases at J; junction bases unmatched: 5. The CDR3 length is 15 residues. CDR3 in amino acids: CASSQDRGREETQYF. For the CDR3, the DNA is TGTGCCAGTAGTCAGGACAGGGGGCGTGAAGAGACCCAGTACTTC.

This chain uses TRBV9 with TRBJ2-6; possibly TRBD2 for D (7 bases). Trimming stripped 3 bases from V and 2 bases from J, with 15 bases between. Germline V gives CDR1 SGDLS, CDR2 YYNGEE. CDR3 length: 17 residues. CDR3 nucleotide sequence: TGTGCCAGCAGCGAGCCGGGGGGCGGGGCTGGGGCCAACGTCCTGACTTTC. It is translated as CASSEPGGGAGANVLTF. The entire variable domain, with the rest obtained from reference TRBV9 and TRBJ2-6, is as follows: DSGVTQTPKHLITATGQRVTLRCSPRSGDLSVYWYQQSLDQGLQFLIQYYNGEERAKGNILERFSAQQFPDLHSELNLSSLELGDSALYFCASSEPGGGAGANVLTFGAGSRLTVL.

Points on this clone: One junction end does not reproduce the germline sequence, and a read error may be involved. The rearrangement joins TRBV19 to TRBJ1-1, with unresolved D. The CDR3 is 12 residues long. CDR1 and CDR2 from the germline V gene are LNHDA and SQIVND (reference sequence). The CDR3 sequence is CASSSGLLPRTF. CDR3 nucleotide sequence: TGTGCCAGTAGTTCCGGACTTCTCCCCCGTACCTTT.